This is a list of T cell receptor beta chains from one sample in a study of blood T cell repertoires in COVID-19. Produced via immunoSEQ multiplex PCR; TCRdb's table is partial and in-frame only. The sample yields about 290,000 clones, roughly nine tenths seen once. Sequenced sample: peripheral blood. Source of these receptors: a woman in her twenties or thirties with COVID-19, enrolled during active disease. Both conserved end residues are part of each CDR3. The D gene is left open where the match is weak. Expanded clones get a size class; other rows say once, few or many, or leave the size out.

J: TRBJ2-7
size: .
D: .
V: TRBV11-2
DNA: TGTGCCAGCAGCCCCCACAGGGATTCCTACGAGCAGTACTTC
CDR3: CASSPHRDSYEQYF

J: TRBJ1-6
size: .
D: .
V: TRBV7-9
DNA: TGTGCCAGCAGCTTAGGGGAGGGGGGACTTTCACCCCTCCACTTT
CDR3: CASSLGEGGLSPLHF

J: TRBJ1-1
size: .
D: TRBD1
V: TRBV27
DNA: TGTGCCAGCAGTTTAGGGACAGGGGGCGAAACTGAAGCTTTCTTT
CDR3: CASSLGTGGETEAFF

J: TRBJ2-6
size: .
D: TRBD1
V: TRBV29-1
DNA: TGCAGCGTTAGGGCGGGGACAGGGTTGACTGGGGCCAACGTCCTGACTTTC
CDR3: CSVRAGTGLTGANVLTF

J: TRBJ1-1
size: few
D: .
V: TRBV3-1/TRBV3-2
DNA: TGTGCCAGCAGCAGACAGTTAGGGAACACTGAAGCTTTCTTT
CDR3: CASSRQLGNTEAFF

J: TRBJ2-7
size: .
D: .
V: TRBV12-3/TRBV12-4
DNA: TGTGCCAGCAGTTTTTTGAGCGAGCAGTACTTC
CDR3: CASSFLSEQYF

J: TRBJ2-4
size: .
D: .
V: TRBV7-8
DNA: TGTGCCAGCAGCTTAGAGGGGTACATTCAGTACTTC
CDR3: CASSLEGYIQYF

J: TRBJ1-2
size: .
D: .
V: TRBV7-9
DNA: TGTGCCAGCAGGTCCTTCAAAGCCAGGGATTATGGCTACACCTTC
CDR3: CASRSFKARDYGYTF

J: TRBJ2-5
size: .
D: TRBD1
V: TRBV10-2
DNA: TGCGCCAGCAGTACCACAGGGGGCTGGGGAGAGACCCAGTACTTC
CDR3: CASSTTGGWGETQYF

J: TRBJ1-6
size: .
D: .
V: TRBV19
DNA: TGTGCCAGTAGGGGTCTGGTGACACCGAGCTCCTATAATTCACCCCTCCACTTT
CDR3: CASRGLVTPSSYNSPLHF

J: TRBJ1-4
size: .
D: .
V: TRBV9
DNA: TGTGCCAGCAGCCCACAGTCCCGGACTAATGAAAAACTGTTTTTT
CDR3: CASSPQSRTNEKLFF

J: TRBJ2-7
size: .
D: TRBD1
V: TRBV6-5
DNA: TGTGCCAGCAGTTACTCCCGGACAGGGGAACAGCAGTACTTC
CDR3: CASSYSRTGEQQYF

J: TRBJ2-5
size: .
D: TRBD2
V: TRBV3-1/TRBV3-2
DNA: TGTGCCAGCAGCCAAACTCTCGGGGGAATAGCGGGGTTTCAAGAGACCCAGTACTTC
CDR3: CASSQTLGGIAGFQETQYF

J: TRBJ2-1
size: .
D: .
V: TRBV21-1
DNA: TGTGCCAGCAGCAAACCGGGGACAGTTATGGTCCATGAGCAGTTCTTC
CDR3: CASSKPGTVMVHEQFF

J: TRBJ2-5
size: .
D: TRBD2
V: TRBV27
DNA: TGTGCCAGCAGTTTCCGATGGTTTGGCGGGGGGGAGACCCAGTACTTC
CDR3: CASSFRWFGGGETQYF

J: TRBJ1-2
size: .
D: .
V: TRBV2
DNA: TGTGCCAGCAGTGAAGAAGTGGGTAGCGGCTACACCTTC
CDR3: CASSEEVGSGYTF

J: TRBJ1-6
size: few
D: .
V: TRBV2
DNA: TGTGCCAGCAGGTCCGCCAGCTCCTATAATTCACCCCTCCACTTT
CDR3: CASRSASSYNSPLHF

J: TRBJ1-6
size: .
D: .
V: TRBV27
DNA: TGTGCCAGCAGTTACACGGGACATCGGAATTCACCCCTCCACTTT
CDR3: CASSYTGHRNSPLHF

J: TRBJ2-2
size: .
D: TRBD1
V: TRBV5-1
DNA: TGCGCCAGCAGCTTGGCCGGGACAGGCACCGGGGAGCTGTTTTTT
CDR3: CASSLAGTGTGELFF

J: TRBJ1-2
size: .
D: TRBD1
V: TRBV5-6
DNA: TGTGCCAGCAGCTCTACCCCGGGACAGGGCTTCGACTATGGCTACACCTTC
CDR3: CASSSTPGQGFDYGYTF

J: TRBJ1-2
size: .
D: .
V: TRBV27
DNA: TGTGCCAGCACCCCCCCTTCAGGTAGACCCCCAGGGGATTCCTATGGCTACACCTTC
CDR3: CASTPPSGRPPGDSYGYTF

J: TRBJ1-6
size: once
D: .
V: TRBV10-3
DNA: TGTGCCATCAAAGGAGACAGACAAAGTTCGGCCCACTTT
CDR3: CAIKGDRQSSAHF

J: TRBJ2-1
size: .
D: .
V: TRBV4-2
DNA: TGTGCCAGCAGCCTCGTGGGGGGGCTTGAGCAGTTCTTC
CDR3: CASSLVGGLEQFF

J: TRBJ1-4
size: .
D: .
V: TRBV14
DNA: TGTGCCAGCAGCCAAGAGGGGAACCCAGGACTAGGAAAACTGTTTTTT
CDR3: CASSQEGNPGLGKLFF

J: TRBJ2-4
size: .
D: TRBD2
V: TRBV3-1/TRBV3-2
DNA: TGTGCCAGCAGCCATCCGGGACTAGCGGGGACGAGAGCCAAAAACATTCAGTACTTC
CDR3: CASSHPGLAGTRAKNIQYF

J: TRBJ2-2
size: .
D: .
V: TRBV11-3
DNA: TGTGCCAGCAGCTTCGGGGTCACCGGGGAGCTGTTTTTT
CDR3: CASSFGVTGELFF

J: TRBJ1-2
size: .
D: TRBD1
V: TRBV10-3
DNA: TGTGCCATCAGTCCCATTGGAGGGGGCAATGGCTACACCTTC
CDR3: CAISPIGGGNGYTF

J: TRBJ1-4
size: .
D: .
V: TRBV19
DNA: TGTGCCAGTAGTTTGTGGGGAGGCAATGAAAAACTGTTTTTT
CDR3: CASSLWGGNEKLFF

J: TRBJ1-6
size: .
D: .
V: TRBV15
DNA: TGTGCCACCAGCACCCTCGCGGGTTCACCCCTCCACTTT
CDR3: CATSTLAGSPLHF

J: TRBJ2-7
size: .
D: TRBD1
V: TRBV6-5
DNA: TGTGCCAGCAGTCTACGTGGACAGGACTACGAGCAGTACTTC
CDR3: CASSLRGQDYEQYF

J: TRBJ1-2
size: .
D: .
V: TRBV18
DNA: TGTGCCAGCTCACCACCGGGGGCGGAAGGCTACACCTTC
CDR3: CASSPPGAEGYTF

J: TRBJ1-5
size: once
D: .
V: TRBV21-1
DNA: TGTGCCAGCAGTTCCCGCACCGAGACAGGGGGCCAGGGCAATCAGCCCCAGCATTTT
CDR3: CASSSRTETGGQGNQPQHF

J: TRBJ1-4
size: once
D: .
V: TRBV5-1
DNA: TGCGCCAGCAGCCGGGACGGCGGGGATGAAAAACTGTTTTTT
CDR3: CASSRDGGDEKLFF

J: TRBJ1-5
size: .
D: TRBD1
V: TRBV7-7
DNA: TGTGCCAGCAGCTTAGGACAGGGCGGGACGTTTGGCAATCAGCCCCAGCATTTT
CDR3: CASSLGQGGTFGNQPQHF

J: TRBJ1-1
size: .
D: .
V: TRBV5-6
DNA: TGTGCCAGCAGCTCTGTAGGGGGTATGAACACTGAAGCTTTCTTT
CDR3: CASSSVGGMNTEAFF

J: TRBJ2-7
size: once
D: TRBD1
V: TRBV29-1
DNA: TGCAGCGTTGAAGATCTTCGAGGGGGCGGCTACGAGCAGTACTTC
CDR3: CSVEDLRGGGYEQYF

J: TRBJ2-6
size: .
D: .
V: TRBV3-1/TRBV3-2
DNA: TGTGCCAGCAGCGAGGGGGGGCCGGGTGTTGGGGCCAACGTCCTGACTTTC
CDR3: CASSEGGPGVGANVLTF

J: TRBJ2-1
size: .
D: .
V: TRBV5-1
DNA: TGCGCCAGCAGCCGCACCGGGGGACCCTACAATGAGCAGTTCTTC
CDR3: CASSRTGGPYNEQFF

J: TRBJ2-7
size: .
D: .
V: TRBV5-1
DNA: TGCGCCAGCAGCCCCATTGACCCACAGGACGAGCAGTACTTC
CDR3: CASSPIDPQDEQYF

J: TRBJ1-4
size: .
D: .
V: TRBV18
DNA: TGTGCCAGCTCCCAGGTCGCAACTAATGAAAAACTGTTTTTT
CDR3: CASSQVATNEKLFF

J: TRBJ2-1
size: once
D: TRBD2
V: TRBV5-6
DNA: TGTGCCAGCAGCTCCCCGGGGTTCGCGGGGGAGGATGAGCAGTTCTTC
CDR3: CASSSPGFAGEDEQFF

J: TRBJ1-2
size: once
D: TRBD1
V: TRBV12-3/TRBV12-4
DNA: TGTGCCAGCAGTTCCTCAGGGGGATACGGCTACACCTTC
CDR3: CASSSSGGYGYTF

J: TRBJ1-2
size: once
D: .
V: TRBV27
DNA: TGTGCCAGCAGTCCAGGGTGGGTGAATGGCTACACCTTC
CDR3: CASSPGWVNGYTF

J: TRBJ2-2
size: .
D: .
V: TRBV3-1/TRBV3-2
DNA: TGTGCCAGCAGCCCTCGGACCCGACCCGCGGGCGGGGAGCTGTTTTTT
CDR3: CASSPRTRPAGGELFF

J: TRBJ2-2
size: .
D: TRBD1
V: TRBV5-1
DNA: TGCGCCAGCAGCCCCCAGGGACAGGGTACCGGGGAGCTGTTTTTT
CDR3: CASSPQGQGTGELFF

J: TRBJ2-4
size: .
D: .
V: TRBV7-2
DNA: TGTGCCAGCAGCTATGGGCTGGCCAAAAACATTCAGTACTTC
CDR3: CASSYGLAKNIQYF

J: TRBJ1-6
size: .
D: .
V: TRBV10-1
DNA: TGCGCCAGCCTTTTAAAGAACGGTAGTCTTCCCCTCCACTTT
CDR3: CASLLKNGSLPLHF

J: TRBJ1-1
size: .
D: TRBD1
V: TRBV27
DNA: TGTGCCAGCAGTGACAGGGGGCGGACGACTGAAGCTTTCTTT
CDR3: CASSDRGRTTEAFF

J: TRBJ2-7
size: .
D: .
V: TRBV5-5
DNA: TGTGCCAGCAGCTTGGGTATTGAGCAGTACTTC
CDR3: CASSLGIEQYF